This entry is about one TCR beta chain. The V and J ends lost 0 bases and 0 bases respectively, with 8 bases between them. The CDR3 loop spans 15 amino acids. Germline loops: CDR1 ENHRY, CDR2 SYGVKD. Original analysis: Estimation of nucleated cell counts was performed using reference gene primer amplification. Clones were read by immunoSEQ multiplex PCR, and TCRdb kept only the in-frame ones, dropping some. V and J calls and clone size come straight from that table; D and trimming were deduced from the DNA. The table has about 59,000 clones, 81% seen once; the top ten hold around 30%. This sample stems from a study of blood T cell repertoires in COVID-19. Study-level information: The origin of the acute and convalescent COVID-19 samples was the United States, Italy and Spain. The analysed material was cDNA or gDNA that came from T cells, B-cell-depleted T cells, or PBMCs.

Sequencing was performed on peripheral blood. This chain joins TRBV10-3 and TRBJ1-1; no clear D. The TCR originated in a woman older than 75 with active or convalescent COVID-19. This chain's CDR3 is CAISESRGLNTEAFF. CDR3 DNA: TGTGCCATCAGTGAGTCCCGGGGTCTGAACACTGAAGCTTTCTTT.